This TCR beta chain was obtained from a study of blood T cell repertoires in COVID-19. Overall study context: Acute and convalescent COVID-19 samples came from the United States, Italy and Spain. PBMCs, B-cell-depleted T cells, or T cells were the source of the cDNA or gDNA that made up the material.

Original analysis: Nucleated cell counts were estimated from reference gene primer amplification. TCRdb's table, derived via immunoSEQ multiplex PCR, lists solely in-frame clones and lacks some. V and J calls and clone size are those listed in that table; D and trimming were worked out from the DNA. The sample lists roughly 77,000 clones, 70% to 90% occurring once. This clone was counted only a few times. V dropped 5 bases and J dropped 3 bases, with 14 bases sitting between them. The CDR3 consists of 16 residues. Per the germline V gene, CDR1 is SGHTA and CDR2 is FQGNSA. The source is a man aged 45 to 65 with active COVID-19. The sample consisted of peripheral blood. The chain is built from TRBV7-2 and TRBJ1-6; D is undetermined. The CDR3 region has the DNA TGTGCCAGCAGCCAATCCGGGGTCCTCTATAATTCACCCCTCCACTTT. Translating gives CASSQSGVLYNSPLHF.